This is a list of T cell receptor beta chains from one sample in a study of regulatory T cells in long-lasting Graves disease. One entry per CDR3 protein, called by TCRdb with MiXCR from the multiplex PCR reads. Of over 450,000 distinct CDR3 sequences in the sample, about 22% were seen once. Sequencing was performed on peripheral blood mononuclear cells (PBMCs), taken when the disease was refractory, from a patient treated with antithyroid drugs. These receptors originate from a female donor with Graves disease. Each CDR3 is given with its conserved first and last residue. D genes are given only for firm matches. Size tells how often a clone was seen (once, few, many) or the class of an expanded clone, and some rows leave it out.

>15|NA|TRBJ1-5|TRBV7-2|NA
TGTGCCAGCGGCTCGACGACAGGCAATCATCAGCCCCAGCATTTT
CASGSTTGNHQPQHF
>15|NA|TRBJ1-6|TRBV6-1|few
TGTGCCAGCAGTGAAGATATAGGGCGAAATTCACCCCTCCACTTT
CASSEDIGRNSPLHF
>15|TRBD1|TRBJ1-1|TRBV9|NA
TGTGCCAGCAGCGGGGGACAGGGGGCTTACACTGAAGCTTTCTTT
CASSGGQGAYTEAFF
>14|NA|TRBJ2-7|TRBV2|many
TGTGCCAGCAGTGAGGCCGAGGCGAGGAACGAGCAGTACTTC
CASSEAEARNEQYF
>17|TRBD1|TRBJ1-5|TRBV4-1|NA
TGCGCCAGCAGCCAAGACACAGGGGGGGGGCGCAATCAGCCCCAGCATTTT
CASSQDTGGGRNQPQHF
>16|TRBD2|TRBJ2-2|TRBV28|many
TGTGCCAGCAGTCCCTGGACTAGCGGGAACACCGGGGAGCTGTTTTTT
CASSPWTSGNTGELFF
>16|TRBD1|TRBJ1-2|TRBV25-1|NA
TGTGCCAGCAGTGATTTGACTGGGCAGGGGGCTGGTGGCTACACCTTC
CASSDLTGQGAGGYTF
>15|NA|TRBJ1-1|TRBV28|many
TGTGCCAGCAGCCCCCGCCAGGGTGTAGCCACTGAAGCTTTCTTT
CASSPRQGVATEAFF
>13|TRBD1|TRBJ1-1|TRBV28|many
TGTGCCAGCAGGACGACAGGGCGTACTGAAGCTTTCTTT
CASRTTGRTEAFF
>12|NA|TRBJ1-5|TRBV20-1|many
TGCAGTTCTCTTCAAGGGTTTGGCCCCCAGCATTTT
CSSLQGFGPQHF
>16|NA|TRBJ2-2|TRBV5-1|NA
TGCGCCAGCAGCTTGGGGACAGTTTCGAACACCGGGGAGCTGTTTTTT
CASSLGTVSNTGELFF
>17|TRBD2|TRBJ2-5|TRBV7-9|NA
TGTGCCAGCAGCTTATTTCTAGCGGGAGTCCCACAAGAGACCCAGTACTTC
CASSLFLAGVPQETQYF
>17|NA|TRBJ1-1|TRBV11-2|few
TGTGCCAGCAGCTTAGAAGGCAGCTTGGTGGGGAACACTGAAGCTTTCTTT
CASSLEGSLVGNTEAFF
>15|NA|TRBJ1-5|TRBV6-2/TRBV6-3|NA
TGTGCCAGCAGTTACTACACAGGAAGCAATCAGCCCCAGCATTTT
CASSYYTGSNQPQHF
>14|NA|TRBJ2-7|TRBV3-1|NA
TGTGCCAGCAGCCACCGGACTGGAGGCTACGAGCAGTACTTC
CASSHRTGGYEQYF
>14|TRBD1|TRBJ2-7|TRBV19|NA
TGTGCCAGTACCCTGGGGACAGGGCCCTACGAGCAGTACTTC
CASTLGTGPYEQYF
>15|TRBD1|TRBJ1-1|TRBV28|many
TGTGCCAGCAGTTATCCCGGGACAGGGGGCCGTGAAGCTTTCTTT
CASSYPGTGGREAFF
>14|TRBD1|TRBJ1-2|TRBV15|many
TGTGCCACCAATTCGGGACAGGGGGATCATGGCTACACCTTC
CATNSGQGDHGYTF
>14|TRBD2|TRBJ2-5|TRBV7-9|many
TGTGCCAGCAGCCATACTAGCGGCCAAGAGACCCAGTACTTC
CASSHTSGQETQYF
>13|NA|TRBJ2-5|TRBV20-1|many
TGCAGTGCTAAGCTAGGGGGGCAAGAGACCCAGTACTTC
CSAKLGGQETQYF
>13|NA|TRBJ1-2|TRBV4-1|many
TGTGCCAGCAGTTCCCCGGGACTTGGGGGCTACACCTTC
CASSSPGLGGYTF
>16|TRBD1|TRBJ2-7|TRBV20-1|NA
TGCAGTGCTAGGGACTGGGGGACAGCGAGCTCCTACGAGCAGTACTTC
CSARDWGTASSYEQYF
>14|NA|TRBJ2-7|TRBV12-3/TRBV12-4|many
TGTGCCAGCAGCCTGACGAGGATCTCCTACGAGCAGTACTTC
CASSLTRISYEQYF
>16|TRBD1|TRBJ2-7|TRBV18|NA
TGTGCCAGCTCACCCTCCGGGACAGGGGGAACCTACGAGCAGTACTTC
CASSPSGTGGTYEQYF
>19|NA|TRBJ2-2|TRBV7-6|few
TGTGCCAGCAGCTTAAGGCCGGGGCCGGCTCAATTTAACACCGGGGAGCTGTTTTTT
CASSLRPGPAQFNTGELFF
>13|NA|TRBJ2-7|TRBV10-3|NA
TGTGCCATCAGTGAGTCGGGGGTCTACGAGCAGTACTTC
CAISESGVYEQYF
>14|NA|TRBJ2-7|TRBV7-9|NA
TGTGCCAGCAGCATGACCGAAGGCCCCTACGAGCAGTACTTC
CASSMTEGPYEQYF
>14|NA|TRBJ1-1|TRBV6-1|few
TGTGCCAGCAGCCTACGACACCCCGGGACTGAAGCTTTCTTT
CASSLRHPGTEAFF
>13|TRBD1|TRBJ2-7|TRBV30|NA
TGTGCCTGGAGTGTTGGGACAGGGTACGAGCAGTACTTC
CAWSVGTGYEQYF
>14|NA|TRBJ1-5|TRBV20-1|few
TGCAGTGCTAAAGAGGAGTATAGCAATCAGCCCCAGCATTTT
CSAKEEYSNQPQHF
>14|NA|TRBJ1-4|TRBV19|NA
TGTGCCAGTAGGGCTCAGGGGACTAATGAAAAACTGTTTTTT
CASRAQGTNEKLFF
>14|NA|TRBJ2-5|TRBV29-1|many
TGCAGCGTTGAAAATCCTTTCGGGCAAGAGACCCAGTACTTC
CSVENPFGQETQYF
>13|NA|TRBJ1-6|TRBV7-9|NA
TGTGCCAGCAGCTTAGTGGCCACGTCACCCCTCCACTTT
CASSLVATSPLHF
>15|TRBD1|TRBJ2-1|TRBV30|NA
TGTGCCTGGAGTGCCGGGACAGGGGCCTACAATGAGCAGTTCTTC
CAWSAGTGAYNEQFF
>13|NA|TRBJ1-1|TRBV7-8|NA
TGTGCCAGCAGCTTATCTCGTCTGTCTGAAGCTTTCTTT
CASSLSRLSEAFF
>14|NA|TRBJ1-1|TRBV29-1|many
TGCAGCGTTGAAGTGCAGGGGATGAGCACTGAAGCTTTCTTT
CSVEVQGMSTEAFF
>16|TRBD2|TRBJ2-7|TRBV27|NA
TGTGCCAGCAGTTTGCGGACCGGGACTAGCGTGCACGAGCAGTACTTC
CASSLRTGTSVHEQYF
>13|TRBD1|TRBJ1-5|TRBV28|many
TGTGCCAGCACCGGGACAGCCAATCAGCCCCAGCATTTT
CASTGTANQPQHF
>14|TRBD1|TRBJ2-7|TRBV12-3/TRBV12-4|many
TGTGCCAGCAGTCCCCAGGGGGTGATTTACGAGCAGTACTTC
CASSPQGVIYEQYF
>17|TRBD2|TRBJ2-2|TRBV4-1|NA
TGCGCCAGCAGCCAAGTGTCGCAGCGGGGGAGCACCGGGGAGCTGTTTTTT
CASSQVSQRGSTGELFF
>16|TRBD1|TRBJ1-5|TRBV6-2/TRBV6-3|many
TGTGCCAGCAGTTCAGGACAGGGGACCTCCTTAGGGCCCCAGCATTTT
CASSSGQGTSLGPQHF
>13|NA|TRBJ1-1|TRBV2|many
TGTGCCAGCAGGGGGATAGGATTGACTGAAGCTTTCTTT
CASRGIGLTEAFF
>13|NA|TRBJ1-6|TRBV18|NA
TGTGCCAGCTCACCGGACAGAAATTCACCCCTCCACTTT
CASSPDRNSPLHF
>16|NA|TRBJ2-2|TRBV24-1|few
TGTGCCACCAGTGATCCGGGACTTCTAAGCACCGGGGAGCTGTTTTTT
CATSDPGLLSTGELFF
>14|NA|TRBJ1-5|TRBV27|many
TGTGCCAGCAGCCCAGGGACACGTAATCAGCCCCAGCATTTT
CASSPGTRNQPQHF
>11|TRBD1|TRBJ1-2|TRBV29-1|few
TGCAGCGTCTGGACAGGAGATGGCTACACCTTC
CSVWTGDGYTF
>16|NA|TRBJ1-6|TRBV10-3|many
TGTGCCATCAGTGAAAGAGAGAGCTCCTATAATTCACCCCTCCACTTT
CAISERESSYNSPLHF
>16|TRBD1|TRBJ2-7|TRBV7-2|many
TGTGCCAGCAGCTTACCGGGACAGGGGTCAAACTACGAGCAGTACTTC
CASSLPGQGSNYEQYF
>13|NA|TRBJ1-1|TRBV29-1|NA
TGCAGCGTTGAAGATCGTTTCGGCACTGAAGCTTTCTTT
CSVEDRFGTEAFF
>12|NA|TRBJ2-7|TRBV10-3|NA
TGTGCCATCAGTCGACTCTCCTACGAGCAGTACTTC
CAISRLSYEQYF
>16|NA|TRBJ2-7|TRBV19|NA
TGTGCCAGTACCTCCAGAGGGACCCCAGACGCCTACGAGCAGTACTTC
CASTSRGTPDAYEQYF
>15|TRBD1|TRBJ1-5|TRBV2|many
TGTGCCAGCAGTGAAGCGGGACAGGGGTATCAGCCCCAGCATTTT
CASSEAGQGYQPQHF
>13|NA|TRBJ1-2|TRBV24-1|many
TGTGCCACCAGCCGGGGCCGAAACTATGGCTACACCTTC
CATSRGRNYGYTF
>12|NA|TRBJ2-5|TRBV28|many
TGTGCCAGCAGAAGACCTGGGGAGACCCAGTACTTC
CASRRPGETQYF
>15|TRBD2|TRBJ2-7|TRBV5-6|few
TGTGCCAGCAGCTTCGGGACTAGCGGGGTGTACGAGCAGTACTTC
CASSFGTSGVYEQYF
>17|TRBD2|TRBJ2-2|TRBV7-9|NA
TGTGCCAGCAGCCCACTGGGACTAGCGGAGAACACCGGGGAGCTGTTTTTT
CASSPLGLAENTGELFF